This is a list of T cell receptor beta chains from one sample in a study of blood T cells in healthy people across ages. TCRdb independently ran MiXCR on the 5' RACE reads; one entry per CDR3 protein. The sample records a few hundred thousand distinct CDR3 sequences, approximately 30% being singletons. Sequencing used blood. The receptors here all came from a woman in her seventies in good health. The CDR3 runs from the conserved cysteine through the conserved F or W. Fields, in order: V gene, D gene, J gene, clone size, CDR3 DNA, CDR3 protein. D genes are given only for firm matches. Not every row has a clone size; where given, it reads once, few, many or a size class.

TRBV5-1	TRBD2	TRBJ2-1	.	TGCGCCAGCAGCTCCACTAGCGGGAGTGGCAATGAGCAGTTCTTC	CASSSTSGSGNEQFF
TRBV6-2/TRBV6-3	TRBD2	TRBJ2-3	.	TGTGCCAGCAGTTATCCGGCGGGGGGCGGAGATACGCAGTATTTT	CASSYPAGGGDTQYF
TRBV5-1	.	TRBJ1-1	few	TGCGCCAGCTCCTTAATGGACCTTAGGTCGACTGAAGCTTTCTTT	CASSLMDLRSTEAFF
TRBV11-3	TRBD2	TRBJ2-7	few	TGTGCCAGCAGCTCCGTCGGGGACTACTACGAGCAGTACTTC	CASSSVGDYYEQYF
TRBV11-2	TRBD1	TRBJ2-2	.	TGTGCCAGCAGCGAACAAAATGGACAGGGGGCCGGGGAGCTGTTTTTT	CASSEQNGQGAGELFF
TRBV3-1	.	TRBJ2-1	.	TGTGCCAGCAGCCACGGACGCTATGAGCAGTTCTTC	CASSHGRYEQFF
TRBV5-1	TRBD2	TRBJ2-3	few	TGCGCCAGCAGCTTAGCGGGGTACCGCACAGATACGCAGTATTTT	CASSLAGYRTDTQYF
TRBV27	.	TRBJ1-5	.	TGTGCCAGCTCCTTTACTTCAGGCGGTAGCAATCAGCCCCAGCATTTT	CASSFTSGGSNQPQHF
TRBV7-9	.	TRBJ2-2	many	TGTGCCAGCAGCTTAGGGGCCAACACCGGGGAGCTGTTTTTT	CASSLGANTGELFF
TRBV7-9	TRBD1	TRBJ2-5	.	TGTGCCAGCAGCTTAGGATCCGAGAACGGACAGGGGAAACAAGAGACCCAGTACTTC	CASSLGSENGQGKQETQYF
TRBV5-1	.	TRBJ1-2	.	TGCGCCAGCGGTGAAGGTCTAATAGGTGGCTACACCTTC	CASGEGLIGGYTF
TRBV14	.	TRBJ2-7	few	TGTGCCAGCCAGGACAGCCTTAGCTCCTACGAGCAGTACTTC	CASQDSLSSYEQYF
TRBV27	.	TRBJ2-7	few	TGTGCCAGCAGTTTCCTGACTCGAGGGAGCGAGCAGTACTTC	CASSFLTRGSEQYF
TRBV20-1	.	TRBJ2-3	.	TGCAGTGCTAGTTGGCAGGATGATACGCAGTATTTT	CSASWQDDTQYF
TRBV4-3	.	TRBJ1-1	few	TGCGCCAGCAGCCAGGTACGGGGGACTGAAGCTTTCTTT	CASSQVRGTEAFF
TRBV12-3/TRBV12-4	.	TRBJ2-6	.	TGTGCCACCAGTACTTCTGGGGCCAACGTCCTGACTTTC	CATSTSGANVLTF
TRBV5-1	.	TRBJ1-1	.	TGCGCCAGCAGCTTGGCTGGGGGCGCTGACACTGAAGCTTTCTTT	CASSLAGGADTEAFF
TRBV6-1	.	TRBJ1-4	.	TGTGCCAGCAGTGACTGGCCTGGTGTTGGGCAACTGTTTTTT	CASSDWPGVGQLFF
TRBV20-1	TRBD1	TRBJ2-5	few	TGCAGTGCTAGATCTATGTCTAGAGGGACAGGGGGCCAACTTGAGACCCAGTACTTC	CSARSMSRGTGGQLETQYF
TRBV20-1	.	TRBJ2-1	.	TGCAGTGCCGAGACAGGAGACCGCTACAATGAGCAGTTCTTC	CSAETGDRYNEQFF
TRBV2	.	TRBJ2-3	.	TGTGCCAGCAGGCTGGAAGGAGATACGCAGTATTTT	CASRLEGDTQYF
TRBV5-1	TRBD1	TRBJ2-3	.	TGCGCCAGCAGCCTTAGGACAGGGGGTGCAGATACGCAGTATTTT	CASSLRTGGADTQYF
TRBV6-5	TRBD1	TRBJ1-1	.	TGTGCCAGCAGTTACCAGGGGGCCTTGAAAAATGAAGCTTTCTTT	CASSYQGALKNEAFF
TRBV19	TRBD1	TRBJ2-5	few	TGTGCCAGTAGTCGGACAGGGACTTCGGAAGAGACCCAGTACTTC	CASSRTGTSEETQYF
TRBV7-2	.	TRBJ2-5	.	TGTGCCAGCAGCTTAGTTTTCGGGGGAGAGACCCAGTACTTC	CASSLVFGGETQYF